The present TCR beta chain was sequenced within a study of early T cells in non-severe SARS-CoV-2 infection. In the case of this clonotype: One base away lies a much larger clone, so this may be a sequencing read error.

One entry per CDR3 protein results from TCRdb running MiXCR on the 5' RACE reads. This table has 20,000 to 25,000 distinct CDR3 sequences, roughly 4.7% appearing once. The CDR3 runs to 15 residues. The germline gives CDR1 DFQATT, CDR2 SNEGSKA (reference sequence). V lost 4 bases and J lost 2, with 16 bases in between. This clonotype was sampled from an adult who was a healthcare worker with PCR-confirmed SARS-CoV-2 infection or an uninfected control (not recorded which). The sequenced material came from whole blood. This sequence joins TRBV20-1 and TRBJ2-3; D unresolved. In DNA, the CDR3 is TGCAGTGCTACGGGTCACGTACCTTCCACAGATACGCAGTATTTT. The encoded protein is CSATGHVPSTDTQYF.